This T cell receptor (beta chain) was sequenced during a study of response to subunit inactivated influenza vaccine. TCRdb itself ran the RT-PCR reads through MiXCR, one entry per CDR3 protein. The sample lists almost 600,000 distinct CDR3 sequences, roughly 15% occurring once. Whole-study results and caveats: The authors offered the suggestion that each seasonal influenza vaccination recruits few new T cells.

This clonotype was seen at least ten times. Its antigen is unknown. The CDR3 length is 14 residues. V trimming: 6 bases; J trimming: 3 bases; junction bases outside the gene matches: 3. Germline V gene data show CDR1 as ENHRY and CDR2 as SYGVKD. The V and J genes are TRBV10-3 and TRBJ2-5; 11 bases map to TRBD2. The sequence derives from a man aged 50 to 59 who received an inactivated influenza vaccine. The sequenced sample was PBMCs from blood, obtained 12 days after vaccination. CDR3 bases: TGTGCCATCAGATCGACTAGCGGGGAAGAGACCCAGTACTTC. This translates into CAIRSTSGEETQYF.